These T cell receptor beta chains were read from a single sample in a study of blood T cell repertoires in COVID-19. Only in-frame clones appear in the TCRdb table, and some are missing; sequencing was by immunoSEQ multiplex PCR. This table holds about 350,000 clones, about 90% found once. The sequenced sample was peripheral blood. The source is a woman in her seventies with COVID-19, enrolled during active disease. Each CDR3 is given with its conserved first and last residue. The D gene is left open where the match is weak. Rows may omit the clone size; those that give it use once, few, many or a size class.

d_gene	abundance	v_gene	j_gene	CDR3nt	CDR3aa
NA	once	TRBV2	TRBJ1-1	TGTGCCAGCAGGGGGGCAGGGCTGAACACTGAAGCTTTCTTT	CASRGAGLNTEAFF
NA	NA	TRBV10-2	TRBJ1-1	TGCGCCAGCAGCCCTCGAGGGACATTCTTTGAAGCTTTCTTT	CASSPRGTFFEAFF
NA	NA	TRBV4-1	TRBJ2-1	TGCGCCAGCAGCCAAGACGGAGTATACGACAATGAGCAGTTCTTC	CASSQDGVYDNEQFF
NA	NA	TRBV19	TRBJ2-7	TGTGCCAGTAGTATAGGGGGAGGGACATTCTCCTACGAGCAGTACTTC	CASSIGGGTFSYEQYF
TRBD1	once	TRBV19	TRBJ1-4	TGTGCCAGTACTCCAAGGAGGGGGCGTGATGAAAAACTGTTTTTT	CASTPRRGRDEKLFF
TRBD1	NA	TRBV5-1	TRBJ1-1	TGCGCCAGCGGCGACTTACAGGGGGCAGAAGCTTTCTTT	CASGDLQGAEAFF
NA	once	TRBV19	TRBJ1-5	TGTGCCAGTAGTATTTTAGGGGGTCAGCCCCAGCATTTT	CASSILGGQPQHF
NA	NA	TRBV6-4	TRBJ1-6	TGTGCCAGCAGTGGAACAGGGAATTCACCCCTCCACTTT	CASSGTGNSPLHF
TRBD1	once	TRBV5-4	TRBJ1-6	TGTGCCAGCAGCTTGGGGGACAGGGGAAATTCACCCCTCCACTTT	CASSLGDRGNSPLHF
TRBD2	NA	TRBV7-3	TRBJ2-3	TGTGCCAGCAGCCGTCAGTCCGGGGGGACAGATACGCAGTATTTT	CASSRQSGGTDTQYF
TRBD1	NA	TRBV15	TRBJ2-1	TGTGCCACCAGCAGAGATGTAGGACAGGGGCAAAATGAGCAGTTCTTC	CATSRDVGQGQNEQFF
TRBD2	NA	TRBV7-9	TRBJ2-1	TGTGCCAGCAGCCCCCCGCTAGCGGGGGGCAAGAGCTCCTACAATGAGCAGTTCTTC	CASSPPLAGGKSSYNEQFF
NA	NA	TRBV12-5	TRBJ2-2	TGTGCTAGTGGTTTGGTGGCAGCGAACACCGGGGAGCTGTTTTTT	CASGLVAANTGELFF
NA	NA	TRBV6-5	TRBJ2-7	TGTGCCAGCATGGCTCAACAGGCCTACGAGCAGTACTTC	CASMAQQAYEQYF